This T cell receptor (beta chain) was captured in a study of T cell responses to AZD1222 COVID-19 vaccine. Using immunoSEQ multiplex PCR, the repertoire was profiled, and TCRdb retains in-frame clones only, with some absent. The table shows around 130,000 clones, with more than 85% occurring only once. CDR1 SGHTA and CDR2 FQGNSA come from the germline V gene. The CDR3 runs 14 residues. V was cut by 2 bases and J by 1 base, with 8 bases left in between. The chain is built from TRBV7-2 and TRBJ1-1; D gene ambiguous. Here the sequenced sample was peripheral blood, taken 28 days after the second AZD1222 dose. The receptor comes from an adult who received the AZD1222 COVID-19 vaccine. CDR3 sequence: CASSLNPSNTEAFF. Here the CDR3 DNA reads TGTGCCAGCAGCTTAAATCCCTCGAACACTGAAGCTTTCTTT.